This TCR beta chain was profiled in a study of T-cell reconstitution after alpha-beta-depleted transplantation in children. Notes on the study in general: Roughly two months post-transplant, alpha-beta T cells reportedly originated from several hundred graft clones that had expanded. Surviving recipient T cells and thymic progenitors accounted for the high day-60 TCRbeta diversity observed in some patients. T-cell counts and diversity were attributed mostly to newly produced T cells one year after transplant.

The junction had 1 base not matched to a gene; V was cut back by 5 bases and J by 4 bases. This CDR3 has 11 amino acids. Germline V gene sequence: CDR1 DFQATT, CDR2 SNEGSKA (reference sequence). Unique molecular identifiers were incorporated during preparation of the TCRbeta library. One entry per CDR3 protein, called by TCRdb with MiXCR from the PCR reads. In the table there are some 600,000 distinct CDR3 sequences, over 10% of which are singletons. This clonotype was detected only a few times. What it binds is unknown. The chain has TRBV20-1 and TRBJ2-7; 8 bases map to TRBD1. The sequence derives from a male patient under 18 who had a stem cell transplant for acute myeloid leukemia, so the T cells may come from the graft donor. Specimen: PBMCs, mostly from graft donor cells, collected 360 days after TCRalphabeta/CD19-depleted stem cell transplant. The CDR3, as DNA: TGCAGTGCTGGGACAGGTTACGAGCAGTACTTC. Translating gives CSAGTGYEQYF.